The clone carrying this TCR beta chain showed up just a few times. Germline V gene data show CDR1 as SGHTA and CDR2 as FQGNSA. The length of the CDR3 is 13 residues. V dropped 2 bases and J dropped 0 bases, with 5 bases sitting between them. This sample is drawn from a study of molecular identifiers for immune sequencing clone quantification. TCRdb ran MiXCR on the PCR reads and lists one entry per CDR3 protein. Seen here are almost 20,000 distinct CDR3 sequences, over 20% observed once, and the top ten hold 5.5% to 7%. Material for sequencing was naive CD8+ T cells from blood, with Jurkat cell RNA spiked in. Subset here: FACS-sorted CD8+CD4-CCR7+CD45RA+ naive T cells. The rearrangement links TRBV7-2 to TRBJ2-7; D gene ambiguous. This TCR derives from a human donor in good health. Some libraries in this study had Jurkat cell RNA spiked in. CDR3 in amino acids: CASSLPSSYEQYF. The CDR3 DNA reads TGTGCCAGCAGCTTACCCAGCTCCTACGAGCAGTACTTC.